This T cell receptor beta chain was observed in a study of T cells in Graves' hyperthyroidism and ophthalmopathy. General study findings and limits: Among thyroid clonotypes expanded above 0.001, most also appeared in blood.

This CDR3 is 12 amino acids long. Germline V gene data show CDR1 as PRHDT and CDR2 as FYEKMQ (reference sequence). V gave up 9 bases and J gave up 4 bases; unmatched junction bases: 3. TCR beta CDR3 sequences were amplified from RNA transcripts. HTBI primers were used for first-round RT-PCR of the TCR CDR3. TCRdb reprocessed the multiplex PCR reads with MiXCR, giving one entry per CDR3 protein. The table has approximately 400,000 distinct CDR3 sequences, more than 12% seen once. As for this clonotype: Its specificity is unknown.

The sequence was collected from a man aged 50 to 60 with Graves' ophthalmopathy. Material: blood. V is TRBV13 and J is TRBJ2-7, with 10 bases lining up with TRBD1. The CDR3 region is CARTGGGYEQYF. In DNA, the CDR3 is TGTGCCAGGACAGGGGGCGGTTACGAGCAGTACTTC.